This TCR beta chain was identified during a study of Graves' ophthalmopathy and Graves' hyperthyroidism. Study information: Before any treatment, peripheral blood was taken at the initial diagnosis. Study results and caveats: Blood samples also showed most expanded thyroid clonotypes exceeding 0.001 frequency. Using 13 signatures, a model distinguished ophthalmopathy from stable hyperthyroidism, reaching about 90% sensitivity and 65% to 84% specificity.

RNA served as the template for amplifying TCR beta CDR3 regions. In the first round, RT-PCR was carried out with HTBI primers, and a multiplex PCR formed the second round. TCRdb itself ran the multiplex PCR reads through MiXCR, one entry per CDR3 protein. The table shows about 24,000 distinct CDR3 sequences, with roughly 50% occurring only once. Per germline, CDR1 LGHNA and CDR2 YNFKEQ. The CDR3 is 15 residues long. This clonotype was seen once. Its target is unknown. Compared with germline, one end of the junction differs, possibly owing to a read error. Patients were excluded if they had other autoimmune diseases or uncontrolled infections, and likewise if pregnancy or lactation applied.

The V gene is TRBV4-2, the J gene TRBJ2-3, with D tentatively TRBD1 (6 bases). The sample taken for sequencing was peripheral blood. This sequence was found in an adult woman with stable Graves' hyperthyroidism. CDR3 sequence (DNA): TGTGCCAGCAGCCACCAACAGGGCACCCCAGGTACGCGGTATTTT. Amino acids: CASSHQQGTPGTRYF.